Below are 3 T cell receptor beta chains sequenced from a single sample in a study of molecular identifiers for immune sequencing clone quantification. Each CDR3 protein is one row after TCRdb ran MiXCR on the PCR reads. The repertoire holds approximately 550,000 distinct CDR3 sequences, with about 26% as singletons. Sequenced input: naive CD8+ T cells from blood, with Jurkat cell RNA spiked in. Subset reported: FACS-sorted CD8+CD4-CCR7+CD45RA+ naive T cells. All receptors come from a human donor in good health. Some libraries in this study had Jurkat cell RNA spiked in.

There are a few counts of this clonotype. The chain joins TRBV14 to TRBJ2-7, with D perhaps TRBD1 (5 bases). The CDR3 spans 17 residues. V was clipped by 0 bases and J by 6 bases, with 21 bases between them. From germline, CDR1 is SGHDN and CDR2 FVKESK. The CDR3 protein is CASSQDPRLQGWGEQYF. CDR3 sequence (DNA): TGTGCCAGCAGCCAAGACCCTAGATTGCAGGGTTGGGGCGAGCAGTACTTC.

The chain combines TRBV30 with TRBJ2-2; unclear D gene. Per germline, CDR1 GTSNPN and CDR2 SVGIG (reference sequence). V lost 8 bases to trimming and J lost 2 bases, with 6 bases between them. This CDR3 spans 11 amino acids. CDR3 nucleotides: TGTGCCGGTGAAAACACCGGGGAGCTGTTTTTT. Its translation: CAGENTGELFF.

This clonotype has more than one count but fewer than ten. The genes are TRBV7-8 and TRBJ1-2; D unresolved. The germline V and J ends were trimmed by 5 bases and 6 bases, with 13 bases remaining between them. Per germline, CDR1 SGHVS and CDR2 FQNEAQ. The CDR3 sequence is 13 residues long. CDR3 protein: CASSPPSVNGYTF. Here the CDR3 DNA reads TGTGCCAGCAGCCCCCCGTCAGTTAATGGCTACACCTTC.